This T cell receptor (beta chain) was sequenced during a study of graft-versus-host responses after intestinal transplantation. Study as a whole: Each patient got anti-thymocyte globulin induction, then tacrolimus and steroids for around three years. Study conclusions and caveats: Recipient bone marrow held GvH clones, some seen earlier in ileum or blood.

With regard to this clone: No antigen is known for it.

TCRdb's copy holds only in-frame clones and misses some; the assay was immunoSEQ multiplex PCR. The sample lists thousands of clones, around 70% occurring once. Between the trimmed V and J ends, which lost 4 bases and 3 bases, there was a span of 13 bases. Germline CDR1 SGHAT, CDR2 FQNNGV. This CDR3 is 14 amino acids long. Researchers processed graft tissue to release intraepithelial and lamina propria lymphocytes. The origin of this receptor is a human patient who received an intestinal transplant, so some T cells may come from the graft donor. The sample was ileum tissue, taken about 39 weeks after intestinal transplant. The genes are TRBV11-2 and TRBJ2-7; possible D gene TRBD1, 5 bases. Written as DNA, the CDR3 is TGTGCCAGCAGCTCAGGGTTGAAGGGCTACGAGCAGTACTTC. Its translation is CASSSGLKGYEQYF.